These T cell receptor beta chains were read from a single sample in a study of cytomegalovirus exposure and HLA in healthy donors. Data came from immunoSEQ multiplex PCR; TCRdb stores just in-frame clones and leaves some out. The repertoire consists of under 100,000 clones, with 65% to 80% occurring once and the leading ten covering roughly 15%. Material: PBMCs. The source of these receptors is a woman in her forties or fifties in good health and CMV-seropositive. Both conserved end residues are part of each CDR3. The D gene is left open where the match is weak. Only some rows state a clone size, as once, few, many or a class for expanded clones.

j_call: TRBJ1-1; clone_size: .; d_call: TRBD1; v_call: TRBV6-1; cdr3_aa: CASSSGGGNTEAFF; cdr3_nt: TGTGCCAGCAGTTCAGGGGGCGGTAACACTGAAGCTTTCTTT
j_call: TRBJ2-3; clone_size: .; d_call: .; v_call: TRBV4-3; cdr3_aa: CASSQDYRVSTDTQYF; cdr3_nt: TGCGCCAGCAGCCAAGACTACAGGGTATCCACAGATACGCAGTATTTT
j_call: TRBJ1-5; clone_size: .; d_call: .; v_call: TRBV4-1; cdr3_aa: CASSQTGVNVPPQHF; cdr3_nt: TGCGCCAGCAGCCAAACCGGAGTTAATGTTCCGCCCCAGCATTTT
j_call: TRBJ2-2; clone_size: .; d_call: TRBD1; v_call: TRBV5-1; cdr3_aa: CASSLEPGQGFGELFF; cdr3_nt: TGCGCCAGCAGCTTGGAACCGGGACAGGGGTTCGGGGAGCTGTTTTTT
j_call: TRBJ2-3; clone_size: .; d_call: TRBD1; v_call: TRBV23-1; cdr3_aa: CASSQSTQAGGSSTDTQYF; cdr3_nt: TGCGCCAGCAGTCAATCGACCCAGGCAGGGGGTAGTAGCACAGATACGCAGTATTTT
j_call: TRBJ1-2; clone_size: .; d_call: TRBD1; v_call: TRBV5-4; cdr3_aa: CASSRTGGSGYTF; cdr3_nt: TGTGCCAGCAGCCGGACAGGGGGTAGCGGCTACACCTTC
j_call: TRBJ2-5; clone_size: .; d_call: TRBD1; v_call: TRBV7-9; cdr3_aa: CASSFWGTGREETQYF; cdr3_nt: TGTGCCAGCAGCTTTTGGGGGACAGGGAGGGAGGAGACCCAGTACTTC
j_call: TRBJ2-7; clone_size: .; d_call: TRBD1; v_call: TRBV5-6; cdr3_aa: CASSFGTGGRNEQYF; cdr3_nt: TGTGCCAGCAGCTTCGGGACAGGGGGCCGTAACGAGCAGTACTTC
j_call: TRBJ1-4; clone_size: .; d_call: .; v_call: TRBV10-3; cdr3_aa: CAVRSATNEKLFF; cdr3_nt: TGTGCCGTCAGGTCTGCAACTAATGAAAAACTGTTTTTT
j_call: TRBJ2-3; clone_size: few; d_call: .; v_call: TRBV7-2; cdr3_aa: CASSLFREDTQYF; cdr3_nt: TGTGCCAGCAGCTTGTTCCGAGAAGATACGCAGTATTTT
j_call: TRBJ1-4; clone_size: .; d_call: .; v_call: TRBV28; cdr3_aa: CASSLNRAGDEKLFF; cdr3_nt: TGTGCCAGCAGTTTAAACCGTGCCGGGGATGAAAAACTGTTTTTT
j_call: TRBJ1-2; clone_size: .; d_call: TRBD1; v_call: TRBV7-9; cdr3_aa: CASSRTGGNYGYTF; cdr3_nt: TGTGCCAGCAGCCGGACAGGCGGGAACTATGGCTACACCTTC
j_call: TRBJ2-4; clone_size: .; d_call: TRBD1; v_call: TRBV7-9; cdr3_aa: CSSSSTVGDRESQYF; cdr3_nt: TGTTCCAGCAGCTCAACGGTAGGGGACAGAGAGAGTCAGTACTTC
j_call: TRBJ2-3; clone_size: .; d_call: TRBD2; v_call: TRBV30; cdr3_aa: CAWSLPMGSGRGDTQYF; cdr3_nt: TGTGCCTGGAGTCTCCCTATGGGTAGCGGGAGAGGAGATACGCAGTATTTT
j_call: TRBJ2-5; clone_size: .; d_call: TRBD2; v_call: TRBV19; cdr3_aa: CASRRREGGQETQYF; cdr3_nt: TGTGCCAGTAGGAGGCGGGAGGGGGGGCAAGAGACCCAGTACTTC
j_call: TRBJ2-5; clone_size: .; d_call: TRBD2; v_call: TRBV9; cdr3_aa: CASSAGLAGLKETQYF; cdr3_nt: TGTGCCAGCAGCGCCGGACTAGCGGGGCTAAAAGAGACCCAGTACTTC
j_call: TRBJ2-1; clone_size: .; d_call: TRBD2; v_call: TRBV4-2; cdr3_aa: CASSQTSGTYNEQFF; cdr3_nt: TGTGCCAGCAGCCAGACTAGCGGAACCTACAATGAGCAGTTCTTC
j_call: TRBJ2-1; clone_size: .; d_call: .; v_call: TRBV7-7; cdr3_aa: CASRGGRDRYTNEQFF; cdr3_nt: TGTGCCAGCAGGGGAGGTAGGGACAGATATACCAATGAGCAGTTCTTC
j_call: TRBJ2-7; clone_size: .; d_call: .; v_call: TRBV19; cdr3_aa: CASSISTGYYEQYF; cdr3_nt: TGTGCCAGTAGTATATCGACAGGTTATTACGAGCAGTACTTC
j_call: TRBJ2-7; clone_size: .; d_call: .; v_call: TRBV6-1; cdr3_aa: CASSEPRGALTYEQYF; cdr3_nt: TGTGCCAGCAGTGAGCCCCGGGGGGCCCTTACTTACGAGCAGTACTTC
j_call: TRBJ2-2; clone_size: .; d_call: TRBD1; v_call: TRBV9; cdr3_aa: CASSEQGDTGELFF; cdr3_nt: TGTGCCAGCAGCGAACAGGGGGACACCGGGGAGCTGTTTTTT
j_call: TRBJ2-1; clone_size: .; d_call: .; v_call: TRBV19; cdr3_aa: CASRGTASNEQFF; cdr3_nt: TGTGCCAGTCGGGGGACAGCCTCCAATGAGCAGTTCTTC
j_call: TRBJ2-3; clone_size: once; d_call: TRBD2; v_call: TRBV29-1; cdr3_aa: CSARGVRLAGEGTDTQYF; cdr3_nt: TGCAGCGCCCGCGGGGTCAGGCTAGCGGGAGAAGGCACAGATACGCAGTATTTT
j_call: TRBJ1-2; clone_size: .; d_call: .; v_call: TRBV28; cdr3_aa: CASSRSGQFRYGYTF; cdr3_nt: TGTGCCAGCAGTAGAAGCGGACAGTTTCGCTATGGCTACACCTTC
j_call: TRBJ2-1; clone_size: .; d_call: TRBD2; v_call: TRBV30; cdr3_aa: CAWSGGRTSSYNEQFF; cdr3_nt: TGTGCCTGGAGTGGGGGGAGGACTAGCTCCTACAATGAGCAGTTCTTC
j_call: TRBJ2-1; clone_size: .; d_call: .; v_call: TRBV7-3; cdr3_aa: CASSQTRNNEQFF; cdr3_nt: TGTGCCAGCAGCCAGACTAGGAACAATGAGCAGTTCTTC
j_call: TRBJ2-2; clone_size: .; d_call: .; v_call: TRBV21-1; cdr3_aa: CASSRGRDRGSTGELFF; cdr3_nt: TGTGCCAGCAGCAGGGGGAGGGACAGGGGCTCCACCGGGGAGCTGTTTTTT
j_call: TRBJ2-5; clone_size: .; d_call: TRBD2; v_call: TRBV7-9; cdr3_aa: CSSSFSRGPGRETQYF; cdr3_nt: TGTTCCAGCAGCTTTTCCCGGGGCCCCGGGAGGGAGACCCAGTACTTC
j_call: TRBJ2-2; clone_size: .; d_call: TRBD2; v_call: TRBV5-1; cdr3_aa: CASSFVAGDGAGELFF; cdr3_nt: TGCGCCAGCAGCTTTGTAGCGGGAGACGGGGCCGGGGAGCTGTTTTTT
j_call: TRBJ2-7; clone_size: .; d_call: TRBD2; v_call: TRBV28; cdr3_aa: CASSLSPGLDYERYF; cdr3_nt: TGTGCCAGCAGTTTAAGCCCGGGACTAGACTACGAGCGGTACTTC
j_call: TRBJ1-4; clone_size: .; d_call: .; v_call: TRBV18; cdr3_aa: CASSPLYRAGGEKLFF; cdr3_nt: TGTGCCAGCTCACCACTTTACCGGGCGGGGGGAGAAAAACTGTTTTTT
j_call: TRBJ1-1; clone_size: .; d_call: .; v_call: TRBV5-1; cdr3_aa: CASSLGQINTEAFF; cdr3_nt: TGCGCCAGCAGCTTGGGACAGATTAATACTGAAGCTTTCTTT
j_call: TRBJ2-5; clone_size: .; d_call: .; v_call: TRBV10-2; cdr3_aa: CARRGSWTVIQETQYF; cdr3_nt: TGCGCCAGAAGAGGGTCGTGGACAGTCATTCAAGAGACCCAGTACTTC
j_call: TRBJ2-6; clone_size: once; d_call: .; v_call: TRBV4-3; cdr3_aa: CASSQDRRVGANVLTF; cdr3_nt: TGCGCCAGCAGCCAAGATCGGAGGGTTGGGGCCAACGTCCTGACTTTC
j_call: TRBJ2-1; clone_size: .; d_call: TRBD2; v_call: TRBV5-4; cdr3_aa: CASSWDLAGGRNEQFF; cdr3_nt: TGTGCCAGCAGCTGGGACCTAGCGGGAGGACGGAATGAGCAGTTCTTC
j_call: TRBJ1-4; clone_size: .; d_call: .; v_call: TRBV11-2; cdr3_aa: CASSFTGYPERLFF; cdr3_nt: TGTGCCAGCAGCTTTACAGGGTACCCAGAAAGACTGTTTTTT
j_call: TRBJ2-3; clone_size: .; d_call: .; v_call: TRBV13; cdr3_aa: CASSQGDTQYF; cdr3_nt: TGTGCCAGCAGCCAGGGAGATACGCAGTATTTT
j_call: TRBJ1-4; clone_size: once; d_call: TRBD1; v_call: TRBV7-6; cdr3_aa: CASSSGTEEKLFF; cdr3_nt: TGTGCCAGCAGTAGTGGGACAGAAGAAAAACTGTTTTTT
j_call: TRBJ2-1; clone_size: few; d_call: .; v_call: TRBV28; cdr3_aa: CASSSPSSRSNNEQFF; cdr3_nt: TGTGCCAGCAGTAGCCCCAGTAGCCGATCCAACAATGAGCAGTTCTTC